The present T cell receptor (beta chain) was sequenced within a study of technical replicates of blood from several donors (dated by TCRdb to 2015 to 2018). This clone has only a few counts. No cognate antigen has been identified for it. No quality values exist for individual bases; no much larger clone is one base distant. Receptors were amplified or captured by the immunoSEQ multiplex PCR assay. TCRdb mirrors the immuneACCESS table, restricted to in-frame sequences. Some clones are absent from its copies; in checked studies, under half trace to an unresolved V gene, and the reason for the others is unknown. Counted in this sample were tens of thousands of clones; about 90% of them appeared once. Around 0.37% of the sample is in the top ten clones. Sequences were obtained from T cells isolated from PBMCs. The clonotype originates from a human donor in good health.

CDR3 loop: CASSRDSFAKLFF. The nucleotide sequence reads as follows: TGTGCCAGCAGCCGGGACAGCTTTGCAAAACTGTTTTTT. The sequence is built from TRBV5-6 and TRBJ1-4, and 7 junctional nucleotides match TRBD1. The CDR3 spans 13 residues, from the cysteine through the phenylalanine. CDR3 DNA only is kept here, 39 bases in frame from base 1. CDR1 is given as SGHDT and CDR2 as YYEEEE, both from the germline V gene. The V end gives up 4 bases and the J end 10 bases, leaving 7 bases in the junction not matched to a gene.